This TCR beta chain was identified during a study of cytomegalovirus exposure and HLA in healthy donors. Study conclusions and caveats: It was reported that the classifier diagnosed cytomegalovirus status with high specificity and sensitivity in both the original and validation cohorts.

About this clone itself: Its matching antigen is unknown.

In germline, CDR1 is MNHNY, CDR2 SVGAGI (reference sequence). V shed 4 bases and J shed 4 bases, with 13 bases lying between them. The CDR3 runs to 15 residues. With 60 Vbeta and 13 Jbeta primers, the PCR was carried out. Sequencing used immunoSEQ multiplex PCR; TCRdb keeps in-frame clones, though not all of them. The repertoire table contains 100,000 to 150,000 clones. The clonotype was recovered from a woman between 40 and 55 years old in good health and CMV-seronegative. The specimen was PBMCs. This chain joins TRBV6-6 and TRBJ1-4, with a possible D match to TRBD1 (6 bases). As DNA, the CDR3 is TGTGCCAGCAGTTCCCCAACGGACAGTAATGAAAAACTGTTTTTT. This encodes CASSSPTDSNEKLFF.